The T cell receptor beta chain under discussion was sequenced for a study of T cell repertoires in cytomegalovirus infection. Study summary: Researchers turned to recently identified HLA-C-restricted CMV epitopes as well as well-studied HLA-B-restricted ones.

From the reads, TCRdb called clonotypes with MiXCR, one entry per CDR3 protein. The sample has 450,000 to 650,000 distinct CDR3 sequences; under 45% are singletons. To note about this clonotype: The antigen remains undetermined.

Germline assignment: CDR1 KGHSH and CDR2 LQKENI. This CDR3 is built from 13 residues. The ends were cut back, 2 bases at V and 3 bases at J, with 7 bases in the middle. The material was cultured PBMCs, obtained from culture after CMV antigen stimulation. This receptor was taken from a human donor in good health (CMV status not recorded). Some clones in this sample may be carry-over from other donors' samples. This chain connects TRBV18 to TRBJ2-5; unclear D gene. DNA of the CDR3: TGTGCCAGCTCACCATGGGCCGAAGAGACCCAGTACTTC. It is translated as CASSPWAEETQYF.